Listed below are T cell receptor beta chains from one sample, sequenced in a study of blood T cell repertoires in COVID-19. The protocol was immunoSEQ multiplex PCR, while the TCRdb copy is restricted to in-frame clones and leaves out a portion. The sample lists about 320,000 clones; roughly 88% were seen once. The sequenced material came from peripheral blood. The receptor set was obtained from a young woman with COVID-19, enrolled during active disease. Both conserved end residues are part of each CDR3. Each record gives: V gene, clone size, D gene, CDR3 length, J gene, CDR3 DNA, CDR3 protein. D genes are given only for firm matches. Some rows mark clone size as missing; the rest say once, few, many or name a class of expanded clone.

V gene: TRBV7-9; clone size: once; D gene: NA; CDR3 length: 14; J gene: TRBJ2-7; CDR3 DNA: TGTGCCAGCAGCTTAGTGTGGGGACTGGACGAGCAGTACTTC; CDR3 protein: CASSLVWGLDEQYF
V gene: TRBV3-1/TRBV3-2; clone size: NA; D gene: NA; CDR3 length: 10; J gene: TRBJ2-5; CDR3 DNA: TGTGGTACCCGGGGGGAGACCCAGTACTTC; CDR3 protein: CGTRGETQYF
V gene: TRBV10-2; clone size: NA; D gene: NA; CDR3 length: 14; J gene: TRBJ2-7; CDR3 DNA: TGCGCCAGCATGTCCGGGCTAAGGGGCTACGAGCAGTACTTC; CDR3 protein: CASMSGLRGYEQYF
V gene: TRBV5-1; clone size: NA; D gene: TRBD1; CDR3 length: 15; J gene: TRBJ2-7; CDR3 DNA: TGCGCCAGCAGCGGGGGACAGACGAGCTCCTACGAGCAGTACTTC; CDR3 protein: CASSGGQTSSYEQYF
V gene: TRBV4-1; clone size: few; D gene: NA; CDR3 length: 13; J gene: TRBJ2-5; CDR3 DNA: TGCGCCAGCAGCCAAGACCAGGGGCGGACCCAGTACTTC; CDR3 protein: CASSQDQGRTQYF
V gene: TRBV3-1/TRBV3-2; clone size: NA; D gene: NA; CDR3 length: 13; J gene: TRBJ1-6; CDR3 DNA: TGTGCCAGCAGCCAGTACAACAATTCACCCCTCCACTTT; CDR3 protein: CASSQYNNSPLHF
V gene: TRBV6-5; clone size: NA; D gene: TRBD1; CDR3 length: 14; J gene: TRBJ2-4; CDR3 DNA: TGTGCCAGCAGACAGGGGCTAGCCAAAAACATTCAGTACTTC; CDR3 protein: CASRQGLAKNIQYF
V gene: TRBV5-4; clone size: NA; D gene: NA; CDR3 length: 13; J gene: TRBJ2-1; CDR3 DNA: TGTGCCAGCAGCTCCAGATCCTACAATGAGCAGTTCTTC; CDR3 protein: CASSSRSYNEQFF
V gene: TRBV2; clone size: NA; D gene: NA; CDR3 length: 15; J gene: TRBJ1-3; CDR3 DNA: TGTGCCAGCATGGATAGCCCCAGCTCTGGAAACACCATATATTTT; CDR3 protein: CASMDSPSSGNTIYF
V gene: TRBV10-2; clone size: NA; D gene: NA; CDR3 length: 15; J gene: TRBJ2-3; CDR3 DNA: TGCGCCAGCAGTGAGCTAGCAACTAGCACAGATACGCAGTATTTT; CDR3 protein: CASSELATSTDTQYF
V gene: TRBV7-6; clone size: NA; D gene: TRBD1; CDR3 length: 18; J gene: TRBJ1-2; CDR3 DNA: TGTGCCAGCAGCTTCCATGCCGCGGGACAGGGGGAAAACTATGGCTACACCTTC; CDR3 protein: CASSFHAAGQGENYGYTF
V gene: TRBV3-1/TRBV3-2; clone size: NA; D gene: TRBD1; CDR3 length: 15; J gene: TRBJ1-2; CDR3 DNA: TGTGCCAGCAGCCAAGATCTAAGGACAGGGGCTGGCTACACCTTC; CDR3 protein: CASSQDLRTGAGYTF
V gene: TRBV4-1; clone size: NA; D gene: NA; CDR3 length: 15; J gene: TRBJ1-1; CDR3 DNA: TGCGCCAGCTATCACCCGGGACTCGCGAACACTGAAGCTTTCTTT; CDR3 protein: CASYHPGLANTEAFF
V gene: TRBV5-1; clone size: NA; D gene: TRBD1; CDR3 length: 14; J gene: TRBJ1-1; CDR3 DNA: TGCGCCAGCAGCTTCGACAGGGGGTTGCGCGAAGCTTTCTTT; CDR3 protein: CASSFDRGLREAFF
V gene: TRBV9; clone size: NA; D gene: NA; CDR3 length: 15; J gene: TRBJ2-3; CDR3 DNA: TGTGCCAGCAGCGTAGCGGGGTCTAGCACAGATACGCAGTATTTT; CDR3 protein: CASSVAGSSTDTQYF
V gene: TRBV4-1; clone size: NA; D gene: NA; CDR3 length: 15; J gene: TRBJ2-3; CDR3 DNA: TGCGCCAGCAGCCCACCTTGGGGCTCCCTGGATACGCAGTATTTT; CDR3 protein: CASSPPWGSLDTQYF
V gene: TRBV5-1; clone size: NA; D gene: TRBD2; CDR3 length: 15; J gene: TRBJ2-3; CDR3 DNA: TGCGCCAGCAGCCCCAGGATAGCGGGGGCTAATACGCAGTATTTT; CDR3 protein: CASSPRIAGANTQYF
V gene: TRBV7-2; clone size: few; D gene: NA; CDR3 length: 13; J gene: TRBJ1-6; CDR3 DNA: TGTGCCAGCAGCTTAACAGGCGTCTCACCCCTCCACTTT; CDR3 protein: CASSLTGVSPLHF
V gene: TRBV11-2; clone size: NA; D gene: NA; CDR3 length: 13; J gene: TRBJ1-2; CDR3 DNA: TGTGCCAGCAGCTTAGGGCAGGGCTATGGCTACACCTTC; CDR3 protein: CASSLGQGYGYTF
V gene: TRBV25-1; clone size: NA; D gene: NA; CDR3 length: 13; J gene: TRBJ1-1; CDR3 DNA: TGTGCCAGCAGTGAATACGATACACATGAAGCTTTCTTT; CDR3 protein: CASSEYDTHEAFF
V gene: TRBV11-2; clone size: NA; D gene: NA; CDR3 length: 17; J gene: TRBJ2-1; CDR3 DNA: TGTGCCAGCAGCTTAGAGTTAATGGTGGCGGGGAAGGCTGAGCAGTTCTTC; CDR3 protein: CASSLELMVAGKAEQFF
V gene: TRBV7-2; clone size: NA; D gene: NA; CDR3 length: 14; J gene: TRBJ1-6; CDR3 DNA: TGTGCCAGCACCCCGGAGGGCAGTCAATCACCCCTCCACTTT; CDR3 protein: CASTPEGSQSPLHF
V gene: TRBV7-8; clone size: NA; D gene: TRBD1; CDR3 length: 15; J gene: TRBJ1-6; CDR3 DNA: TGTGCCAGCAGCTTAGGGACAGGACGGAATTCACCCCTCCACTTT; CDR3 protein: CASSLGTGRNSPLHF
V gene: TRBV19; clone size: NA; D gene: NA; CDR3 length: 13; J gene: TRBJ1-3; CDR3 DNA: TGTGCCAGTATCGAGGACACTGGAAACACCATATATTTT; CDR3 protein: CASIEDTGNTIYF
V gene: TRBV30; clone size: NA; D gene: TRBD1; CDR3 length: 13; J gene: TRBJ1-2; CDR3 DNA: TGTGCCTGGAAAGCAGGGGGCGGCTATGGCTACACCTTC; CDR3 protein: CAWKAGGGYGYTF
V gene: TRBV12-3/TRBV12-4; clone size: NA; D gene: NA; CDR3 length: 12; J gene: TRBJ1-2; CDR3 DNA: TGTGCCAGCAGTCCAACATCATCTGGCTACACCTTC; CDR3 protein: CASSPTSSGYTF
V gene: TRBV4-1; clone size: NA; D gene: NA; CDR3 length: 15; J gene: TRBJ1-6; CDR3 DNA: TGCGCCAGCAGCCCCCAGGGCTACAGCAGCTCACCCCTCCACTTT; CDR3 protein: CASSPQGYSSSPLHF
V gene: TRBV11-2; clone size: NA; D gene: NA; CDR3 length: 15; J gene: TRBJ1-2; CDR3 DNA: TGTGCCAGCAGCTTAGATTTGGGGGGGCGATATGGCTACACCTTC; CDR3 protein: CASSLDLGGRYGYTF
V gene: TRBV2; clone size: NA; D gene: NA; CDR3 length: 16; J gene: TRBJ2-5; CDR3 DNA: TGTGCCAGCAGTGAAGGCAGGGCGGAGATTTTGGAGACCCAGTACTTC; CDR3 protein: CASSEGRAEILETQYF
V gene: TRBV2; clone size: NA; D gene: NA; CDR3 length: 15; J gene: TRBJ2-5; CDR3 DNA: TGTGCCAGCAGCGCCAGGGGAAATCCCCGAGAGACCCAGTACTTC; CDR3 protein: CASSARGNPRETQYF
V gene: TRBV7-9; clone size: NA; D gene: TRBD2; CDR3 length: 15; J gene: TRBJ2-3; CDR3 DNA: TGTGCCAGCAGCTCACCGGGACTAGCATGGGATACGCAGTATTTT; CDR3 protein: CASSSPGLAWDTQYF
V gene: TRBV18; clone size: once; D gene: NA; CDR3 length: 17; J gene: TRBJ2-3; CDR3 DNA: TGTGCCAGCTCACCACCGCTGGCCAGATATAGCACAGATACGCAGTATTTT; CDR3 protein: CASSPPLARYSTDTQYF
V gene: TRBV24-1; clone size: NA; D gene: TRBD1; CDR3 length: 15; J gene: TRBJ1-4; CDR3 DNA: TGTGCCACCAGTGAGTCAGGGGGCCCCGGTGAAAAACTGTTTTTT; CDR3 protein: CATSESGGPGEKLFF
V gene: TRBV19; clone size: NA; D gene: TRBD2; CDR3 length: 16; J gene: TRBJ2-1; CDR3 DNA: TGTGCCAGTAGTATAAGGACTAGCGGGGCCTACAATGAGCAGTTCTTC; CDR3 protein: CASSIRTSGAYNEQFF
V gene: TRBV4-2; clone size: NA; D gene: NA; CDR3 length: 14; J gene: TRBJ2-1; CDR3 DNA: TGTGCCAGCAGCCAAGATTCTTGGTCCAGTGAGCAGTTCTTC; CDR3 protein: CASSQDSWSSEQFF
V gene: TRBV5-6; clone size: NA; D gene: NA; CDR3 length: 15; J gene: TRBJ2-5; CDR3 DNA: TGTGCCAGCAGCTTGGAAGGACAGAACCAAGAGACCCAGTACTTC; CDR3 protein: CASSLEGQNQETQYF
V gene: TRBV28; clone size: NA; D gene: TRBD2; CDR3 length: 14; J gene: TRBJ2-1; CDR3 DNA: TGTGCCAGCAGGGGGTTGGAAACTGGGACTAGGACGATCTTC; CDR3 protein: CASRGLETGTRTIF